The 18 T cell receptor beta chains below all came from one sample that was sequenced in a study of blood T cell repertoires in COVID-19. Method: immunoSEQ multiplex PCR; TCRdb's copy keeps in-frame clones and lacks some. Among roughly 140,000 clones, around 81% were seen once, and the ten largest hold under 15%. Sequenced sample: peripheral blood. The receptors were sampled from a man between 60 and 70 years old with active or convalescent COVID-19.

CDR3 in DNA: TGTGCCAGCAGTTTAGCGATTGGTAGTGAAGCTTTCTTT. This sequence encodes CASSLAIGSEAFF. The gene calls are TRBV12-3 or TRBV12-4 and TRBJ1-1, with D unclear. CDR3 length: 13 amino acids. V lost 0 bases and J lost 7, with 9 bases in between.

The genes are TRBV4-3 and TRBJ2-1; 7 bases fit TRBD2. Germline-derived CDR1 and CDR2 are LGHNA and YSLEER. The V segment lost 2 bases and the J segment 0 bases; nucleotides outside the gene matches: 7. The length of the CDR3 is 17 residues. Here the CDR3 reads CASSQTLRDYSYNEQFF. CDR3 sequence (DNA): TGCGCCAGCAGCCAAACCCTTCGGGACTACTCCTACAATGAGCAGTTCTTC.

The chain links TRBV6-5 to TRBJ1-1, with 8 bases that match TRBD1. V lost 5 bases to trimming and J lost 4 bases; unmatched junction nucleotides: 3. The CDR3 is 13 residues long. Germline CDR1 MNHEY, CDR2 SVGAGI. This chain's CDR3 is CASSRQGSTEAFF. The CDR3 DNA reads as TGTGCCAGCAGTAGACAGGGGAGCACTGAAGCTTTCTTT.

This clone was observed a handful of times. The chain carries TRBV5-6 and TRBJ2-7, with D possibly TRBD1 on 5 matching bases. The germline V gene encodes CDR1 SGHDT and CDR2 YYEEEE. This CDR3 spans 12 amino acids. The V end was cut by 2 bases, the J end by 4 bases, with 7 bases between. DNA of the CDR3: TGTGCCAGCAGCTTAGGGGTGTACGAGCAGTACTTC. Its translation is CASSLGVYEQYF.

CDR3 protein: CASSWGLAGDRYEQYF. The DNA for the CDR3 is TGTGCCAGCAGTTGGGGACTAGCGGGAGATCGCTACGAGCAGTACTTC. This chain connects TRBV6-6 to TRBJ2-7; 14 nucleotides agree with TRBD2. This CDR3 spans 16 amino acids. J gave up 3 bases and V 4 bases, and 5 bases lay outside the gene matches. CDR1 is MNHNY, CDR2 SVGAGI, per germline (reference sequence).

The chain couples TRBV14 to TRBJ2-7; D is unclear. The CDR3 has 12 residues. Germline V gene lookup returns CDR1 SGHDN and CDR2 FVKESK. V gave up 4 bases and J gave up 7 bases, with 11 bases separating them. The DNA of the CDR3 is TGTGCCAGCAGCCCCCGAGCCACGGAGCAGTACTTC. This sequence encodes CASSPRATEQYF.

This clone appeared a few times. DNA of the CDR3: TGTGCCAGCAGCCAAGTACTAGGCCAAGAGACCCAGTACTTC. This sequence encodes CASSQVLGQETQYF. The chain is built from TRBV4-2 and TRBJ2-5; a weak D match, TRBD2 (5 bases). CDR1 is LGHNA, CDR2 YNFKEQ, per germline. The CDR3 contains 14 residues. V lost 1 base and J lost 1, with 7 bases in between.

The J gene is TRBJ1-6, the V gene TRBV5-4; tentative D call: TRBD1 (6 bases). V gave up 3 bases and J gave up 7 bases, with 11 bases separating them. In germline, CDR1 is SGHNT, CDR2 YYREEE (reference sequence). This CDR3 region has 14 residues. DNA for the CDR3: TGTGCCAGCAGCTCGGACAGACAAAATTCACCCCTCCACTTT. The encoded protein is CASSSDRQNSPLHF.

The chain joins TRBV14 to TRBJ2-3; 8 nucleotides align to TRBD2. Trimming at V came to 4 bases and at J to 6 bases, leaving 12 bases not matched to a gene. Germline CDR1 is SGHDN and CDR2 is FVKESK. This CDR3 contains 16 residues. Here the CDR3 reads CASSPVAGGRGDTQYF. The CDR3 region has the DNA TGTGCCAGCAGCCCTGTGGCGGGAGGTCGTGGCGATACGCAGTATTTT.

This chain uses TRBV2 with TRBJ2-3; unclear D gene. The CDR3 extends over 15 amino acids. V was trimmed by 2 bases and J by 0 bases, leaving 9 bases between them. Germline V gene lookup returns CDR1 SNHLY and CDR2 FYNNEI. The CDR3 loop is CASSEFPGSTDTQYF. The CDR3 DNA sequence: TGTGCCAGCAGTGAATTTCCAGGTAGCACAGATACGCAGTATTTT.

The DNA for the CDR3 is TGTGCCAGCAGTCCCCTATCCTTCGGGGGGCTAGGAGATGGCTACACCTTC. This translates into CASSPLSFGGLGDGYTF. The gene calls are TRBV27 and TRBJ1-2, with a possible D match to TRBD1 (6 bases). Trimming removed 5 bases at V and 6 bases at J, with 25 bases between. The CDR3 is made up of 17 amino acids. Germline CDR1 is MNHEY and CDR2 is SMNVEV (reference sequence).

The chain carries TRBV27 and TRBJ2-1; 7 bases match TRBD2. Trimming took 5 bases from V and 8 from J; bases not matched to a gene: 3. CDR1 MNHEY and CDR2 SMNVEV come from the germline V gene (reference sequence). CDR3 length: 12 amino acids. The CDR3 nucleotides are TGTGCCAGCAGTCTTGGGGGGGATGAGCAGTTCTTC. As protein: CASSLGGDEQFF.

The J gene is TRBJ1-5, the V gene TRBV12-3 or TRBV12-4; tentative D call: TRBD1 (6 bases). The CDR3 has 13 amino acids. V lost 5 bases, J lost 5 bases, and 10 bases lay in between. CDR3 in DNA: TGTGCCAGCAGTACATACAGGGATCAGCCCCAGCATTTT. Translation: CASSTYRDQPQHF.

The DNA for the CDR3 is TGTGCCAGCAGCCAAGGCCCGGGGGGCGGGGAGCTGTTTTTT. It is translated as CASSQGPGGGELFF. The chain employs TRBV3-1 (or the pseudogene TRBV3-2) and TRBJ2-2, with TRBD2 identical over 7 bases. The CDR3 is 14 residues long. Trimming took 1 base from V and 7 from J; bases not matched to a gene: 3. CDR1 is LGHDT, CDR2 YNNKEL, per germline (reference sequence).

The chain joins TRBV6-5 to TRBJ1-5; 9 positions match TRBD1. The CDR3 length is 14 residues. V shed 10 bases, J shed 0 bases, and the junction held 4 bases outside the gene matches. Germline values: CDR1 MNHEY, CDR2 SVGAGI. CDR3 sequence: CATGQGHSNQPQHF. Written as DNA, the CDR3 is TGTGCCACCGGACAGGGGCATAGCAATCAGCCCCAGCATTTT.

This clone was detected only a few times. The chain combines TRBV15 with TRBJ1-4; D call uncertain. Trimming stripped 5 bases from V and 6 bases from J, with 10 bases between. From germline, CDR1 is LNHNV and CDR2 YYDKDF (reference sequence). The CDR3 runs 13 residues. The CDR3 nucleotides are TGTGCCACCAGCCGCGGCCTCCATGAAAAACTGTTTTTT. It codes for CATSRGLHEKLFF.

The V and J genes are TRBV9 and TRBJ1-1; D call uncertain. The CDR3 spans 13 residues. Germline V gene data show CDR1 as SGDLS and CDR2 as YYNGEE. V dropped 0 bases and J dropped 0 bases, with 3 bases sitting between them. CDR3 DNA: TGTGCCAGCAGCGTAGCTATGAACACTGAAGCTTTCTTT. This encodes CASSVAMNTEAFF.

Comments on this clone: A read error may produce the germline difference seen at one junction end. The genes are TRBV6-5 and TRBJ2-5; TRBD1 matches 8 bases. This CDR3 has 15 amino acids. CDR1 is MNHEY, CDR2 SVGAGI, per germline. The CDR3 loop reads CASRIDRGPQGTQYF. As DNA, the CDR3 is TGTGCCAGCAGGATTGACAGGGGTCCTCAAGGGACCCAGTACTTC.